What follows is one TCR beta chain and its context. The table came from immunoSEQ multiplex PCR; TCRdb's copy has only in-frame clones and leaves some out. This sample yields some 130,000 clones, of which about nine tenths are seen a single time; about 7.9% belongs to the top ten. V was trimmed by 0 bases and J by 8 bases, leaving 17 bases between them. The CDR3 runs to 17 residues. Germline CDR1 is MGHRA and CDR2 is YSYEKL. This entry comes from a study of control samples from healthy donors and cancer patients. The rearrangement uses TRBV4-1 and TRBJ1-6; tentative D call: TRBD1 (6 bases). This clonotype was obtained from a man between 45 and 60 years old with head and neck cancer. Sequencing used PBMCs. CDR3 in amino acids: CASSQDDGGGRYSPLHF. CDR3 bases: TGCGCCAGCAGCCAAGATGATGGGGGGGGCCGGTATTCACCCCTCCACTTT.